The 21 T cell receptor beta chains in this list originate from one sample, sequenced in a study of Graves' ophthalmopathy and Graves' hyperthyroidism. Investigators amplified TCR beta CDR3 regions from RNA transcripts. RT-PCR was first run with HTBI primers, then multiplex PCR in a second round. Using its own MiXCR run on the multiplex PCR reads, TCRdb lists one record per CDR3 protein. The sample yields about 390,000 distinct CDR3 sequences, 15% seen once. The source material was peripheral blood. Receptors originate from a woman younger than 30 with stable Graves' hyperthyroidism.

This clonotype was counted ten times or more. The chain carries TRBV6-1 and TRBJ2-5, with D possibly TRBD2 on 6 matching bases. The CDR3 runs to 16 residues. Germline CDR1 and CDR2: MNHNS and SASEGT. The V and J ends lost 1 base and 1 base respectively, with 13 bases between them. CDR3 amino acids: CASSEEWGVPQETQYF. The CDR3, as DNA: TGTGCCAGCAGTGAAGAGTGGGGGGTCCCCCAAGAGACCCAGTACTTC.

At least ten counts were recorded for this clonotype. The chain recombines TRBV6-5 with TRBJ1-2, with 8 bases fitting TRBD1. This CDR3 contains 16 residues. The V gene end was trimmed by 6 bases and the J gene end by 8 bases; junction bases not matched to a gene: 17. CDR1 is MNHEY and CDR2 is SVGAGI in the germline V gene. In DNA, the CDR3 is TGTGCCAGCAGCTTTTCGGGACAGGTGGGCCCTAGCGGCTACACCTTC. Protein: CASSFSGQVGPSGYTF.

The chain uses TRBV6-2 or TRBV6-3 and TRBJ2-2; D unclear. Trimming cost V 4 bases and J 1 base, with 10 bases left between them. The CDR3 is 15 amino acids. Germline CDR1 and CDR2: MNHEY and SVGEGT. CDR3 DNA: TGTGCCAGCAGTTCGCCACACAGGAACACCGGGGAGCTGTTTTTT. This sequence encodes CASSSPHRNTGELFF.

This clonotype has at least ten counts. This sequence joins TRBV4-1 and TRBJ2-5, with 7 bases fitting TRBD2. CDR3 length: 12 amino acids. The V gene's germline CDR1 is MGHRA and CDR2 YSYEKL. J gave up 1 base and V 8 bases, and 1 base lay outside the gene matches. Here the CDR3 reads CASPGGQETQYF. In DNA form, the CDR3 reads TGCGCCAGCCCGGGAGGCCAAGAGACCCAGTACTTC.

This clonotype was picked up a small number of times. The rearrangement links TRBV6-1 to TRBJ2-7, with 8 bases aligning to TRBD2. CDR3 size: 14 residues. Trimming at V came to 4 bases and at J to 5 bases, leaving 7 bases not matched to a gene. Germline CDR1 MNHNS, CDR2 SASEGT. The CDR3 DNA reads TGTGCCAGCAGTGTGCCAGCGGGGGCGGACGAGCAGTACTTC. This sequence encodes CASSVPAGADEQYF.

This clonotype was seen ten or more times. The J gene is TRBJ1-1, the V gene TRBV6-2 or TRBV6-3, with D uncertain. CDR3 length: 13 residues. V shed 5 bases and J shed 0 bases, with 7 bases lying between them. The germline CDR1 and CDR2 sequences are MNHEY and SVGEGT. CDR3 protein: CASSRFLNTEAFF. The CDR3 DNA sequence: TGTGCCAGCAGTAGGTTTCTGAACACTGAAGCTTTCTTT.

This clonotype has at least ten counts. This chain joins TRBV5-1 and TRBJ1-6; 10 nucleotides line up with TRBD1. The CDR3 is 15 residues long. Germline lookup yields CDR1 SGHRS and CDR2 YFSETQ. With 4 bases clipped from V and 6 bases from J, the junction kept 4 bases outside the gene matches. Written as DNA, the CDR3 is TGCGCCAGCAGCAACCGGGACAGGGGTAATTCACCCCTCCACTTT. Amino acids: CASSNRDRGNSPLHF.

There are many counts of this clonotype. V and J are TRBV6-5 and TRBJ2-7, with D hard to call. The CDR3 extends over 15 amino acids. V was clipped by 2 bases and J by 3 bases, with 14 bases between them. Germline V gene lookup returns CDR1 MNHEY and CDR2 SVGAGI. This CDR3 is CASSYGAGSFYEQYF. In nucleotides, the CDR3 is TGTGCCAGCAGTTACGGCGCAGGATCCTTCTACGAGCAGTACTTC.

This clonotype has only a few counts. The chain combines TRBV4-1 with TRBJ2-7; 7 nucleotides match TRBD1. The trim removed 1 base at V and 2 bases at J, leaving 8 bases unmatched. The CDR3 length is 16 residues. Per germline, CDR1 MGHRA and CDR2 YSYEKL. The CDR3 bases are TGCGCCAGCAGCCAAGTCCCCCGACAGGGAACCTACGAGCAGTACTTC. Its translation is CASSQVPRQGTYEQYF.

This clonotype showed up many times. The CDR3, as DNA: TGTGCCAGCAGCCGGAGAGGACAGAAGTCCTACGAGCAGTACTTC. Amino acids: CASSRRGQKSYEQYF. The rearrangement uses TRBV13 and TRBJ2-7; D is perhaps TRBD1 (6 bases). The CDR3 is made up of 15 amino acids. The germline CDR1 and CDR2 sequences are PRHDT and FYEKMQ (reference sequence). Trimming removed 5 bases from V and 1 base from J, with 15 bases in between.

Ten or more counts support this clonotype. The chain couples TRBV10-3 to TRBJ2-7; maybe TRBD2 (6 bases). Germline V gene lookup returns CDR1 ENHRY and CDR2 SYGVKD. V was clipped by 9 bases and J by 4 bases, with 13 bases between them. The CDR3 totals 12 residues. DNA for the CDR3: TGTGCCATTAGTCAGCGGGCGTACGAGCAGTACTTC. This gives the protein CAISQRAYEQYF.

This clonotype was observed at least ten times. The V call is TRBV24-1, the J call TRBJ2-7; 8 positions agree with TRBD1. Unmatched junction bases numbered 1, after V lost 1 base and J lost 6 bases. Germline assignment: CDR1 KGHDR and CDR2 SFDVKD. The CDR3 contains 13 residues. The CDR3 protein is CATSDFTGGEQYF. The CDR3 coding sequence is TGTGCCACCAGTGATTTTACAGGGGGCGAGCAGTACTTC.

Many counts were recorded for this clonotype. The chain links TRBV6-1 to TRBJ1-2, with D unresolved. Per germline, CDR1 MNHNS and CDR2 SASEGT. The CDR3 covers 18 residues. Trimming stripped 4 bases from V and 0 bases from J, with 21 bases between. The CDR3 nucleotides are TGTGCCAGCAGTGTGGTCGGTGGAGGGTTGGTGACTAACTATGGCTACACCTTC. Translating gives CASSVVGGGLVTNYGYTF.

This clonotype was counted many times. This chain connects TRBV27 to TRBJ1-6, with D maybe TRBD1 (6 bases). Trimming took 4 bases from V and 14 from J, leaving 18 bases between them. There are 14 residues in the CDR3. CDR1 is MNHEY, CDR2 SMNVEV, per germline (reference sequence). Written as DNA, the CDR3 is TGTGCCAGCAGTTCCAGGCAGGGGACGGCGGCCCTCCACTTT. Its protein is CASSSRQGTAALHF.

In this sample, this clonotype turned up a few times. V usage is TRBV6-1 and J usage is TRBJ1-1; 8 bases are a match to TRBD1. This CDR3 comprises 14 residues. V gave up 5 bases and J gave up 8 bases; unmatched junction bases: 10. Germline V gene data show CDR1 as MNHNS and CDR2 as SASEGT. The CDR3: CASSLVGTGQEAFF. The CDR3 region has the DNA TGTGCCAGCAGTCTAGTGGGGACAGGACAAGAAGCTTTCTTT.

J is TRBJ2-7 and V is TRBV12-3 or TRBV12-4; the match to TRBD1 covers 7 bases. The CDR3 loop spans 16 amino acids. V was pared by 3 bases and J by 3 bases, with 11 bases of the junction left unmatched. CDR3 sequence: CASSFGDRLINYEQYF. CDR3 in DNA: TGTGCCAGCAGTTTCGGGGACAGACTCATTAACTACGAGCAGTACTTC.

This clonotype occurred many times. The chain has TRBV12-3 or TRBV12-4 and TRBJ1-5; TRBD1 is a possible D gene (5 bases). This CDR3 region has 15 residues. Trimming pared 8 bases from V and 6 bases from J, leaving 20 bases between. This CDR3 reads CASSKVTGGSQPQHF. In DNA form, the CDR3 reads TGTGCCAGCTCAAAGGTGACCGGGGGAAGTCAGCCCCAGCATTTT.

This clonotype was counted ten times or more. The chain joins TRBV12-3 or TRBV12-4 to TRBJ1-3, with D possibly being TRBD1 (5 bases). Deletions cut 2 bases from V and 0 bases from J, with 17 bases between. The CDR3 length is 18 residues. The CDR3 DNA follows: TGTGCCAGCAGTTTAAACCTGGGGGGGACCCCCTCTGGAAACACCATATATTTT. Its protein product is CASSLNLGGTPSGNTIYF.

This clonotype occurred many times. The chain employs TRBV11-2 and TRBJ2-5, with D possibly matching TRBD1 (5 bases). V lost 2 bases, J lost 4 bases, and 14 bases lay in between. CDR1 is SGHAT, CDR2 FQNNGV, per germline. The CDR3 loop spans 15 amino acids. The CDR3: CASSLTGAVGETQYF. DNA for the CDR3: TGTGCCAGCAGCTTAACTGGGGCAGTAGGAGAGACCCAGTACTTC. The whole variable domain, filled in from reference TRBV11-2 and TRBJ2-5, reads EAGVAQSPRYKIIEKRQSVAFWCNPISGHATLYWYQQILGQGPKLLIQFQNNGVVDDSQLPKDRFSAERLKGVDSTLKIQPAKLEDSAVYLCASSLTGAVGETQYFGPGTRLLVL.

This clonotype was seen at least ten times. The CDR3: CASSIKPTVGKETQYF. DNA of the CDR3: TGTGCCAGTAGTATAAAACCGACAGTGGGTAAAGAGACCCAGTACTTC. The V and J genes are TRBV19 and TRBJ2-5; D may be TRBD1 (5 bases). V was shortened by 2 bases and J by 3 bases, with 16 bases between the two germline ends. This CDR3 spans 16 amino acids. Germline CDR1 is LNHDA and CDR2 is SQIVND (reference sequence). The complete variable domain, with remaining parts taken from reference TRBV19 and TRBJ2-5, reads DGGITQSPKYLFRKEGQNVTLSCEQNLNHDAMYWYRQDPGQGLRLIYYSQIVNDFQKGDIAEGYSVSREKKESFPLTVTSAQKNPTAFYLCASSIKPTVGKETQYFGPGTRLLVL.

As concerns this clonotype: A much larger clone is a single base away; this may be a read error. Without the conserved terminal phenylalanine or tryptophan, this CDR3 likely stems from a read error. The chain has TRBV6-5 and TRBJ1-5; tentatively, D is TRBD1 (6 bases). CDR1 and CDR2 (germline): MNHEY, SVGAGI. The V end was cut by 0 bases, the J end by 2 bases, with 11 bases between. The CDR3 has 16 amino acids. CDR3 sequence (DNA): TGTGCCAGCAGTTACTCGATGGGGGCTGGCAATCAGCCCCAGCATTTG. Translating gives CASSYSMGAGNQPQHL.